This T cell receptor (beta chain) was recorded in a study of T cells in women clearing cervical HPV infection. Sequenced by immunoSEQ multiplex PCR; TCRdb stores in-frame clones only, minus some. This table lists roughly 30,000 clones. Sequencing was done on a sample of blood buffy coat. The TCR was taken from a woman aged 18 to 75 with a cervical HPV16 infection that either progressed to CIN3+ or cleared (not recorded which).

The CDR3 bases that were read are TGTGCCTGGACTGCGAGAACAGGGGGCGCCTCACCC. Its protein product is CAWTARTGGASP. The full CDR3 protein reads CAWTARTGGASPLHF. The chain employs TRBV30 and TRBJ1-6, with 9 bases lining up with TRBD1. Coverage ceases 3 residues before the CDR3 finishes, and the germline J gene fills in the end. CDR3 length: 15 amino acids. The V segment lost 4 bases and the J segment 10 bases; nucleotides outside the gene matches: 11. Germline V lookup: CDR1 GTSNPN, CDR2 SVGIG (reference sequence).